Following are 27 T cell receptor beta chains from one sample sequenced in a study of blood T cells in healthy people across ages. Primers used in a second PCR of about 6 to 11 cycles were a sample-barcoded 5' primer and a J-beta primer mix. In TCRdb, the 5' RACE reads were re-called with MiXCR into one record per CDR3 protein. There are about 760,000 distinct CDR3 sequences in the sample; approximately 53% occur only once, and roughly 25% lies in the top ten. Sequenced material: blood. The receptors were sampled from a man in his forties in good health.

This chain uses TRBV15 with TRBJ2-3, with D uncertain. V dropped 10 bases and J dropped 3 bases, with 17 bases sitting between them. CDR1 is LNHNV, CDR2 YYDKDF, per germline (reference sequence). This CDR3 has 14 amino acids. Here the CDR3 DNA reads TGTGCCAGCCAGAAAGGGCGACTTACAGATACGCAGTATTTT. Its translation is CASQKGRLTDTQYF.

This chain links TRBV7-2 with TRBJ2-5; 7 nucleotides agree with TRBD1. Trimming cost V 1 base and J 5 bases; bases outside gene matches: 7. The CDR3 runs 15 residues. Per the germline V gene, CDR1 is SGHTA and CDR2 is FQGNSA. DNA for the CDR3: TGTGCCAGCAGCTTAGTCGACAGGGTGGAGGAGACCCAGTACTTC. It yields the protein CASSLVDRVEETQYF.

The rearrangement joins TRBV20-1 to TRBJ2-4; 7 bases agree with TRBD2. Trimming at V came to 0 bases and at J to 0 bases, leaving 8 bases not matched to a gene. The CDR3 spans 17 residues. CDR1 and CDR2 from the germline V gene are DFQATT and SNEGSKA (reference sequence). In nucleotides, the CDR3 is TGCAGTGCTAGAGATCAGGGAGGGAAACTAGCCAAAAACATTCAGTACTTC. This codes for CSARDQGGKLAKNIQYF.

This chain joins TRBV3-1 and TRBJ2-5; D tentatively reads TRBD1 or TRBD2 (5 bases each). This CDR3 has 14 amino acids. The ends were cut back, 3 bases at V and 5 bases at J, with 13 bases in the middle. The germline V gene encodes CDR1 LGHDT and CDR2 YNNKEL (reference sequence). The CDR3 reads CASSHSLGTETQYF. In nucleotides, the CDR3 is TGTGCCAGCAGCCATTCGCTGGGGACGGAGACCCAGTACTTC.

The table lists this clonotype with a few counts. J is TRBJ2-1 and V is TRBV28; the match to TRBD2 covers 9 bases. The CDR3 loop spans 16 amino acids. The trim removed 8 bases at V and 4 bases at J, leaving 12 bases unmatched. The germline CDR1 and CDR2 sequences are MDHEN and SYDVKM. CDR3 amino acids: CASDPGTSLGYNEQFF. The CDR3 region has the DNA TGTGCCAGCGACCCCGGGACTAGCCTAGGGTACAATGAGCAGTTCTTC.

This clonotype was recorded once. This chain's CDR3 is CASSLSGTGVPYEQYF. CDR3 bases: TGTGCCAGCAGCCTCTCCGGGACAGGGGTCCCCTACGAGCAGTACTTC. The rearrangement links TRBV7-3 to TRBJ2-4; 10 nucleotides align to TRBD1. TRBJ2-7 explains the end of the DNA better; the J call may be wrong. The CDR3 is made up of 16 amino acids. The germline gives CDR1 SGHTA, CDR2 FQGTGA.

The chain carries TRBV6-6 and TRBJ2-3; no clear D. Germline-derived CDR1 and CDR2 are MNHNY and SVGAGI (reference sequence). The V and J ends lost 5 bases and 5 bases respectively, with 14 bases between them. The CDR3 is made up of 14 amino acids. CDR3 loop: CASSEVGPVDTQYF. CDR3 nucleotide sequence: TGTGCCAGCAGTGAGGTAGGGCCGGTAGATACGCAGTATTTT.

This clonotype was seen repeatedly, ten times or more. In DNA form, the CDR3 reads TGCGCCAGCAGCTTGGGGAATTCCGGGGGGACAGATACGCAGTATTTT. Protein: CASSLGNSGGTDTQYF. The chain combines TRBV5-1 with TRBJ2-3, with TRBD2 matching over 7 bases. The V gene's germline CDR1 is SGHRS and CDR2 YFSETQ. The CDR3 spans 16 residues. V shed 0 bases, J shed 3 bases, and the junction held 7 bases outside the gene matches.

The chain combines TRBV18 with TRBJ1-2; a weak D match, TRBD1 (5 bases). This CDR3 spans 20 amino acids. CDR1 is KGHSH, CDR2 LQKENI, per germline. Trimming pared 1 base from V and 0 bases from J, leaving 24 bases between. The CDR3 bases are TGTGCCAGCTCACCACTCGTTCCGGGGCAGGGAGCACTTACTAACTATGGCTACACCTTC. It yields the protein CASSPLVPGQGALTNYGYTF.

The chain employs TRBV5-5 and TRBJ2-4; a weak D match, TRBD1 (6 bases). V shed 4 bases and J shed 8 bases, with 16 bases lying between them. This CDR3 has 14 amino acids. In germline, CDR1 is SGHKS, CDR2 YYEKEE (reference sequence). The CDR3 sequence: CASSPDSRGYIQYF. The CDR3 DNA follows: TGTGCCAGCAGCCCGGACAGCCGGGGTTACATTCAGTACTTC.

Only a few counts were recorded for this clonotype. V is TRBV5-6 and J is TRBJ2-3; TRBD2 matches 11 bases. J gave up 0 bases and V 4 bases, and 19 bases lay outside the gene matches. Germline assignment: CDR1 SGHDT and CDR2 YYEEEE. CDR3 size: 21 residues. The CDR3 reads CASSGGLGTSGRIASTDTQYF. DNA of the CDR3: TGTGCCAGCAGCGGGGGCCTCGGGACTAGCGGTAGGATCGCTAGCACAGATACGCAGTATTTT.

This clonotype was observed a handful of times. V usage is TRBV25-1 and J usage is TRBJ2-5; D is ambiguous. Germline assignment: CDR1 MGHDK and CDR2 SYGVNS. This CDR3 region has 14 residues. V shed 4 bases and J shed 5 bases, with 14 bases lying between them. CDR3 coding DNA: TGTGCCAGCAGTGCCCCCCCATTTAGTGAGACCCAGTACTTC. Translating it yields CASSAPPFSETQYF.

V and J are TRBV20-1 and TRBJ1-2; the D gene is possibly TRBD1 (6 bases). The CDR3 contains 13 residues. The V end lost 6 bases, the J end lost 4 bases, and 15 bases lay between the germline ends. CDR1 DFQATT and CDR2 SNEGSKA come from the germline V gene (reference sequence). Here the CDR3 reads CSARGGGGYGYTF. DNA of the CDR3: TGCAGTGCCCGGGGAGGGGGTGGCTATGGCTACACCTTC.

This sequence joins TRBV5-1 and TRBJ2-5; 7 bases agree with TRBD2. This CDR3 is 15 amino acids long. Looked up from germline, CDR1 is SGHRS and CDR2 is YFSETQ. J lost 0 bases, V lost 4 bases, and 6 bases had no gene match. The CDR3: CASSKGGSNQETQYF. The CDR3 DNA reads as TGCGCCAGCAGCAAGGGAGGGTCGAACCAAGAGACCCAGTACTTC.

This clonotype has a handful of counts. The chain has TRBV6-6 and TRBJ1-2; D is uncertain. The CDR3 runs 11 residues. V was cut by 8 bases and J by 3 bases, with 7 bases left in between. Germline CDR1 is MNHNY and CDR2 is SVGAGI (reference sequence). The CDR3 here is CASGPDYGYTF. CDR3 nucleotide sequence: TGTGCCAGCGGCCCCGACTATGGCTACACCTTC.

The rearrangement links TRBV28 to TRBJ2-7; no reliable D call. Germline assignment: CDR1 MDHEN and CDR2 SYDVKM. The V and J ends lost 5 bases and 2 bases respectively, with 13 bases between them. The CDR3 totals 14 residues. CDR3 residues: CASSVFDRTYEQYF. The CDR3 DNA sequence: TGTGCCAGCAGTGTATTCGACCGGACCTACGAGCAGTACTTC.

This clonotype was picked up one time. The chain recombines TRBV7-4 with TRBJ2-2; the D gene could be TRBD1 or TRBD2 (5 bases each). Trimming pared 5 bases from V and 11 bases from J, leaving 21 bases between. CDR1 is SGHVT, CDR2 SQSDAQ, per germline. This CDR3 has 15 residues. The CDR3 DNA reads TGTGCCAGCAGCCCCCCGGGACGAAACTCGAAAGAGCTGTTTTTT. It codes for CASSPPGRNSKELFF.

This chain uses TRBV12-3 or TRBV12-4 with TRBJ2-3; the D is unclear. This CDR3 region has 15 residues. Trimming took off 1 base at V and 2 bases at J, with 10 bases between the two ends. The CDR3: CASSLGGWVTDTQYF. CDR3 in DNA: TGTGCCAGCAGTTTAGGAGGATGGGTCACAGATACGCAGTATTTT.

CDR3: CASTDRYGEQFF. CDR3 bases: TGTGCCAGCACGGACAGGTACGGTGAGCAGTTCTTC. V usage is TRBV6-4 and J usage is TRBJ2-1; 7 bases match TRBD1. CDR3 size: 12 residues. V trimming: 7 bases; J trimming: 9 bases; junction bases outside the gene matches: 6. The germline V gene encodes CDR1 MRHNA and CDR2 SNTAGT.

This rearrangement joins TRBV3-1 to TRBJ2-5, with D hard to call. Germline V gene data show CDR1 as LGHDT and CDR2 as YNNKEL (reference sequence). V gave up 3 bases and J gave up 2 bases, with 16 bases separating them. This CDR3 region has 16 residues. CDR3 sequence: CASSHADQIKQETQYF. CDR3 DNA sequence: TGTGCCAGCAGCCATGCTGATCAGATAAAACAAGAGACCCAGTACTTC.

The chain employs TRBV14 and TRBJ1-2; possible D gene TRBD1, 6 bases. CDR3 length: 15 residues. Trimming removed 0 bases at V and 2 bases at J, with 10 bases between. Germline V gene sequence: CDR1 SGHDN, CDR2 FVKESK. In nucleotides, the CDR3 is TGTGCCAGCAGCCAAGAAGTAACAGGGAACTATGGCTACACCTTC. Amino acid sequence: CASSQEVTGNYGYTF.

Remarks on this clonotype: Sequence at one end of the junction differs from germline and may be a read error. J is TRBJ1-2 and V is TRBV27, with D maybe TRBD1 (5 bases). Germline assignment: CDR1 MNHEY and CDR2 SMNVEV (reference sequence). The CDR3 has 13 residues. The CDR3 loop is CASSVSQGNGYTF. CDR3 coding DNA: TGTGCCAGCAGTGTATCCCAGGGAAATGGCTACACCTTC.

Here the CDR3 DNA reads TGTGCCAGCAAGCTCGGGACTAGCACGGCAGATACGCAGTATTTT. The encoded protein is CASKLGTSTADTQYF. This rearrangement joins TRBV27 to TRBJ2-3; the match to TRBD2 covers 9 bases. The germline V gene encodes CDR1 MNHEY and CDR2 SMNVEV (reference sequence). CDR3 length: 15 amino acids. J was trimmed by 4 bases and V by 7 bases; bases with no gene match: 9.

The V and J genes are TRBV7-2 and TRBJ1-1; D gene uncertain. This CDR3 has 14 residues. Germline CDR1 and CDR2: SGHTA and FQGNSA. Between the trimmed V and J ends, which lost 2 bases and 1 base, there was a span of 8 bases. The CDR3 here is CASSLNRGNTEAFF. CDR3 nucleotide sequence: TGTGCCAGCAGCTTAAATCGGGGGAACACTGAAGCTTTCTTT.

V usage is TRBV7-9 and J usage is TRBJ2-1; D gene uncertain. The CDR3 runs 17 residues. Germline V gives CDR1 SEHNR, CDR2 FQNEAQ (reference sequence). Trimming took 1 base from V and 0 from J, leaving 13 bases between them. CDR3 DNA: TGTGCCAGCAGCTTAGATCGGAACTACGGCTCCTACAATGAGCAGTTCTTC. As protein: CASSLDRNYGSYNEQFF.

The chain recombines TRBV9 with TRBJ2-7; TRBD2 matches 12 bases. CDR1 and CDR2 from the germline V gene are SGDLS and YYNGEE. V shed 3 bases, J shed 4 bases, and the junction held 8 bases outside the gene matches. The CDR3 extends over 16 amino acids. The DNA of the CDR3 is TGTGCCAGCAGCGCCTCACTAGCGGGAGGATATTACGAGCAGTACTTC. Protein: CASSASLAGGYYEQYF.

The chain employs TRBV5-6 and TRBJ2-7; TRBD2 matches 7 bases. The end of the DNA aligns better with TRBJ2-4, so the J call may be wrong. CDR3 length: 14 residues. Per the germline V gene, CDR1 is SGHDT and CDR2 is YYEEEE. The CDR3 DNA reads TGTGCCAGCAGCTTGTGGTCCAGGGAGGGCATTCAGTACTTC. It specifies CASSLWSREGIQYF.